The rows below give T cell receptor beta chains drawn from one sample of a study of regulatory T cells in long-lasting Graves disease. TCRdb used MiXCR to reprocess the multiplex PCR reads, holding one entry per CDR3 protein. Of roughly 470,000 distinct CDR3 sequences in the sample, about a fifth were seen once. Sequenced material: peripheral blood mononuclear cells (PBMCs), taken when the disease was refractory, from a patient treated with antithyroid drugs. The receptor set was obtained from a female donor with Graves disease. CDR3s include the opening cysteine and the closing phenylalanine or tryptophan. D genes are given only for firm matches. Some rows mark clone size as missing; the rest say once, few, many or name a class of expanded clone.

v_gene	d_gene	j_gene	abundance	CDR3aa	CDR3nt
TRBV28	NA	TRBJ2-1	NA	CASSTSAPGTGEFGEQFF	NA
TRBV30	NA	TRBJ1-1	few	CAWSGQEKAEAFF	TGTGCCTGGAGTGGACAGGAGAAGGCTGAAGCTTTCTTT
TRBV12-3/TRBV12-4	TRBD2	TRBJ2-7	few	CASSSSSRMTSGRRNSYEQYF	TGTGCCAGCAGTTCCTCATCCCGCATGACTAGCGGGAGGCGAAACTCCTACGAGCAGTACTTC
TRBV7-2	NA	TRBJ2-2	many	CASSRDFYTGELFF	TGTGCCAGCAGCCGGGACTTTTACACCGGGGAGCTGTTTTTT
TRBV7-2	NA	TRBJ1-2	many	CASSLGKPWVKGGYTF	TGTGCCAGCAGCTTAGGAAAACCTTGGGTTAAAGGTGGCTACACCTTC
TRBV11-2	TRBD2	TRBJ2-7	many	CASSPGLAGGPGAYEQYF	TGTGCCAGCAGCCCCGGACTAGCGGGAGGGCCCGGGGCCTACGAGCAGTACTTC
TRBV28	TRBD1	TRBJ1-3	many	CASRGQGSGNTIYF	TGTGCCAGCAGGGGACAGGGGTCTGGAAACACCATATATTTT
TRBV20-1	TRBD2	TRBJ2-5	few	CSAGGIIQETQYF	TGCAGTGCGGGGGGGATTATCCAAGAGACCCAGTACTTC
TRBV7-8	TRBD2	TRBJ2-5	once	CASSSWPSGGEGTQYF	TGTGCCAGCAGCTCGTGGCCTAGCGGGGGAGAAGGGACCCAGTACTTC
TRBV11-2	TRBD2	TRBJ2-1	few	CASSPGLAIYNEQFF	TGTGCCAGCAGCCCTGGACTAGCGATCTACAATGAGCAGTTCTTC
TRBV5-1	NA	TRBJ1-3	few	CASSLSGERGNTIYF	TGCGCCAGCAGCTTGTCCGGGGAGCGGGGAAACACCATATATTTT
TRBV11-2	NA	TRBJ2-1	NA	CASSPPGSYNEQFF	TGTGCCAGCAGCCCCCCAGGTTCCTACAATGAGCAGTTCTTC
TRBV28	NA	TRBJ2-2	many	CASSSSGRGGTGELFF	TGTGCCAGCAGCTCCTCGGGAAGGGGAGGTACCGGGGAGCTGTTTTTT
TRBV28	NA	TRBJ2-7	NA	CAASRRYEQYF	TGTGCCGCCTCCCGGCGCTACGAGCAGTACTTC
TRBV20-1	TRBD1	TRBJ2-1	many	CSATGTGVWNEQFF	TGCAGTGCTACCGGGACAGGGGTTTGGAATGAGCAGTTCTTC
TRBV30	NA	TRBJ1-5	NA	CAWGVRRDSNQPQHF	TGTGCCTGGGGTGTAAGGAGAGATAGCAATCAGCCCCAGCATTTT
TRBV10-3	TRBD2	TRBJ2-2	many	CATQAGGTNTGELFF	TGTGCCACCCAAGCGGGAGGAACGAACACCGGGGAGCTGTTTTTT
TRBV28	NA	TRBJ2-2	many	CASSFDGELFF	TGTGCCAGCAGTTTCGATGGGGAGCTGTTTTTT
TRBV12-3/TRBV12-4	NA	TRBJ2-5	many	CASSPMGFWLVGSPQYF	TGTGCCAGCAGCCCCATGGGGTTTTGGTTAGTGGGTTCCCCCCAGTACTTC
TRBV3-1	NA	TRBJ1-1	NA	CASSQEEGSSEAFF	TGTGCCAGCAGCCAAGAGGAGGGGTCTTCTGAAGCTTTCTTT
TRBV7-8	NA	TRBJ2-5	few	CASSLSVRAMIQETQYF	TGTGCCAGCAGCTTAAGTGTTCGGGCGATGATCCAAGAGACCCAGTACTTC
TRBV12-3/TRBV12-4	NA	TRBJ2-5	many	CASSLPESIETQYF	TGTGCCAGCAGTTTACCCGAAAGCATAGAGACCCAGTACTTC
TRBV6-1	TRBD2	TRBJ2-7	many	CASRPSGGPYEQYF	TGTGCCAGCAGACCTAGCGGGGGACCCTACGAGCAGTACTTC
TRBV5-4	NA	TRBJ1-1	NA	CASSWEGVLNTEAFF	TGTGCCAGCAGCTGGGAGGGGGTCCTGAACACTGAAGCTTTCTTT
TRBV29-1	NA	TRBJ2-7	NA	CSVEEPHEQYF	TGCAGCGTTGAAGAACCCCACGAGCAGTACTTC
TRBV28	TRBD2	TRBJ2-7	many	CASTRTSLGEQYF	TGTGCCAGCACCCGGACTAGTTTGGGTGAGCAGTACTTC
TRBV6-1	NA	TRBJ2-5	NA	CASSRRQDQETQYF	TGTGCCAGCAGTCGCCGACAGGACCAAGAGACCCAGTACTTC
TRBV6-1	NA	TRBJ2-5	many	CASRGRDKETQYF	TGTGCCAGCAGGGGCCGGGACAAAGAGACCCAGTACTTC
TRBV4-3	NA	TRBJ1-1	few	CASSLRGDKAFF	TGCGCCAGCAGCTTACGGGGAGACAAAGCTTTCTTT
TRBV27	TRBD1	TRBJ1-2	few	CASSLFGTGDGYTF	TGTGCCAGCAGTTTATTCGGGACAGGGGATGGCTACACCTTC
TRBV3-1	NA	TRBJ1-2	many	CASSQIDNYGYTF	TGTGCCAGCAGCCAAATTGATAACTATGGCTACACCTTC
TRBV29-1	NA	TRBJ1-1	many	CSVDSGNTEAFF	TGCAGCGTTGATTCGGGGAACACTGAAGCTTTCTTT
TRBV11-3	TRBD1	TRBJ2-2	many	CASSRTGGDGELFF	TGTGCCAGCAGCCGGACAGGCGGAGACGGGGAGCTGTTTTTT
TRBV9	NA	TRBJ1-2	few	CASSVGGGTHGYTF	TGTGCCAGCAGCGTAGGTGGAGGGACCCATGGCTACACCTTC
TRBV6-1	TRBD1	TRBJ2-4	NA	CASTGTGAKNIQYF	TGTGCCAGCACTGGGACAGGGGCCAAAAACATTCAGTACTTC
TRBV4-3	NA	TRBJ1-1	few	CASSLDLILGDTEAFF	TGCGCCAGCAGCCTAGATCTGATCCTGGGGGACACTGAAGCTTTCTTT
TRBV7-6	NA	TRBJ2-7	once	CASSLEAGHNEQYF	TGTGCCAGCAGCTTAGAAGCGGGACACAATGAGCAGTACTTC
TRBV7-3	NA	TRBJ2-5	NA	CASSLTVRETQYF	TGTGCCAGCAGCTTGACCGTGCGGGAGACCCAGTACTTC
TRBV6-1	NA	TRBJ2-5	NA	CASSVEGQETQYF	TGTGCCAGCAGTGTCGAGGGGCAAGAGACCCAGTACTTC
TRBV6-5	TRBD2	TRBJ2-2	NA	CASSYSILAGGKNTGELFF	TGTGCCAGCAGTTACTCGATCCTAGCGGGAGGGAAGAACACCGGGGAGCTGTTTTTT
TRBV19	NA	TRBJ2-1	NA	CASSIGGTGYNEQFF	TGTGCCAGTAGTATCGGCGGGACTGGGTACAATGAGCAGTTCTTC
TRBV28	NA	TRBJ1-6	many	CASSFPPRSSPLHF	TGTGCCAGCAGTTTCCCCCCCAGGAGCTCACCCCTCCACTTT
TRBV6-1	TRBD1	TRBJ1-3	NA	CASSVPDRGSGNTIYF	TGTGCCAGCAGTGTGCCCGACAGGGGCTCTGGAAACACCATATATTTT
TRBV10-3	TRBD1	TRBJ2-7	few	CAISVGQGLQYF	TGTGCCATCAGCGTGGGACAGGGGCTGCAGTACTTC
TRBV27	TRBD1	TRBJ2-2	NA	CASSGAGTGDLTGELFF	TGTGCCAGCAGTGGAGCCGGGACAGGGGACCTAACCGGGGAGCTGTTTTTT
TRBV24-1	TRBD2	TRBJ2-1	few	CATSDWGGSRGNEQFF	TGTGCCACCAGTGATTGGGGCGGGAGTAGGGGAAATGAGCAGTTCTTC
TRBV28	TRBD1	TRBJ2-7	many	CASSLAGTGVHEQYF	TGTGCCAGCAGCTTAGCCGGGACAGGGGTCCACGAGCAGTACTTC
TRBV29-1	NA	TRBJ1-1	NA	CSVEKQANTEAFF	TGCAGCGTCGAAAAACAGGCGAACACTGAAGCTTTCTTT
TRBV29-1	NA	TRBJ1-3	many	CSVVYSGNTIYF	TGCAGCGTCGTATACTCTGGAAACACCATATATTTT
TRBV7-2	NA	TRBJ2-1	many	CASSLRRGRYNEQFF	TGTGCCAGCAGCTTAAGGAGGGGGCGGTACAATGAGCAGTTCTTC